The 16 T cell receptor beta chains listed next were all sequenced from one sample in a study of T cells after yellow fever vaccination. MiXCR, run by TCRdb on the 5' RACE reads, gives a single entry per CDR3 protein. This table holds around 500,000 distinct CDR3 sequences, 20% to 25% found once. The sequenced sample was PBMCs, obtained 21 days after the first yellow fever vaccination. These receptors originate from a man younger than 35 who received the YFV17D yellow fever vaccine.

CDR3 residues: CASSWNFGGPGTDTQYF. In nucleotides, the CDR3 is TGCGCCAGCAGCTGGAATTTCGGGGGGCCCGGTACAGATACGCAGTATTTT. The chain employs TRBV5-1 and TRBJ2-3, with a tentative D call TRBD2 (7 bases). V shed 3 bases and J shed 3 bases, with 20 bases lying between them. Germline V lookup: CDR1 SGHRS, CDR2 YFSETQ. CDR3 length: 17 amino acids.

This clonotype was counted between two and nine times. The chain combines TRBV9 with TRBJ1-3, with D tentatively TRBD1 (5 bases). This CDR3 comprises 15 residues. Germline V lookup: CDR1 SGDLS, CDR2 YYNGEE. V lost 4 bases to trimming and J lost 2 bases, with 13 bases between them. CDR3 sequence (DNA): TGTGCCAGCAGCTTGCGGGGGTTTCCTGGAAACACCATATATTTT. Its translation is CASSLRGFPGNTIYF.

This clonotype was detected a few times. The J gene is TRBJ2-7, the V gene TRBV5-1; TRBD2 matches 8 bases. Germline-derived CDR1 and CDR2 are SGHRS and YFSETQ. The CDR3 length is 14 residues. J gave up 6 bases and V 0 bases, and 5 bases lay outside the gene matches. The CDR3 reads CASSLAGAGGEQYF. The CDR3 DNA follows: TGCGCCAGCAGCTTGGCGGGGGCGGGAGGCGAGCAGTACTTC.

The rearrangement joins TRBV18 to TRBJ2-7; the D gene is possibly TRBD2 (6 bases). Germline V gives CDR1 KGHSH, CDR2 LQKENI. V was shortened by 0 bases and J by 2 bases, with 8 bases between the two germline ends. The CDR3 is 14 amino acids. Here the CDR3 reads CASSPPPGAYEQYF. Here the CDR3 DNA reads TGTGCCAGCTCACCACCACCGGGGGCCTACGAGCAGTACTTC.

In this sample, this clonotype turned up a few times. The chain links TRBV6-5 to TRBJ1-1; no firm D call. This CDR3 is 13 amino acids long. Germline loops: CDR1 MNHEY, CDR2 SVGAGI. Trimming shortened V by 2 bases and J by 6 bases, and 10 bases separated the two germline ends. The chain's CDR3 is CASSYTRVAEAFF. CDR3 in DNA: TGTGCCAGCAGTTACACTAGGGTGGCTGAAGCTTTCTTT.

This clonotype was found a few times. J is TRBJ2-3 and V is TRBV7-2; TRBD2 aligns across 9 bases. The germline gives CDR1 SGHTA, CDR2 FQGNSA. V lost 4 bases and J lost 5; bases outside the gene matches: 7. This CDR3 has 15 amino acids. The CDR3 spells CASSWSGGSQDTQYF. The CDR3 region has the DNA TGTGCCAGCAGCTGGAGCGGGGGGAGTCAAGATACGCAGTATTTT.

This clonotype turned up a few times. The CDR3 nucleotides are TGTGCCAGCAGCTTAGAGTCCGGTATCGGCACAGATACGCAGTATTTT. It specifies CASSLESGIGTDTQYF. The chain uses TRBV7-9 and TRBJ2-3, with unresolved D. V was shortened by 1 base and J by 1 base, with 12 bases between the two germline ends. CDR3 length: 16 residues. The germline CDR1 and CDR2 sequences are SEHNR and FQNEAQ (reference sequence).

This clonotype was seen a few times. The chain employs TRBV7-8 and TRBJ2-1; no firm D call. The CDR3 loop spans 15 amino acids. The germline gives CDR1 SGHVS, CDR2 FQNEAQ. Trimming removed 4 bases at V and 8 bases at J, with 18 bases between. This chain's CDR3 is CASSSSTGLGDEQFF. Here the CDR3 DNA reads TGTGCCAGCAGCTCCTCTACGGGCCTGGGCGATGAGCAGTTCTTC.

This chain uses TRBV4-2 with TRBJ1-5, with D possibly matching TRBD1 (6 bases). CDR1 and CDR2 from the germline V gene are LGHNA and YNFKEQ. CDR3 length: 15 residues. The V and J ends lost 4 bases and 1 base respectively, with 11 bases between them. CDR3 DNA sequence: TGTGCCAGCAGCCCAGGGGTTATAAGCAATCAGCCCCAGCATTTT. Residues: CASSPGVISNQPQHF.

The chain is built from TRBV20-1 and TRBJ2-1; 11 bases line up with TRBD2. The CDR3 is 13 residues long. V lost 6 bases, J lost 5 bases, and 3 bases stayed unmatched. CDR1 is DFQATT and CDR2 is SNEGSKA in the germline V gene (reference sequence). This CDR3 is CSALAGGNNEQFF. For the CDR3, the DNA is TGCAGTGCCCTAGCGGGGGGAAACAATGAGCAGTTCTTC.

The chain couples TRBV7-2 to TRBJ2-5, with 8 bases identical to TRBD2. CDR3 length: 15 amino acids. The V gene end was trimmed by 5 bases and the J gene end by 5 bases; junction bases not matched to a gene: 10. Germline lookup yields CDR1 SGHTA and CDR2 FQGNSA. The CDR3 DNA sequence: TGTGCCAGCAGCCCACCGGGACTAGGGACGGAGACCCAGTACTTC. Its protein product is CASSPPGLGTETQYF.

The J gene is TRBJ2-5, the V gene TRBV7-2; perhaps TRBD2 as D (7 bases). CDR1 SGHTA and CDR2 FQGNSA come from the germline V gene. The length of the CDR3 is 15 residues. Between the trimmed V and J ends, which lost 7 bases and 2 bases, there was a span of 17 bases. Written as DNA, the CDR3 is TGTGCCAGCAATAAAGGGGGGGGCCGACAAGAGACCCAGTACTTC. Translating gives CASNKGGGRQETQYF.

This chain uses TRBV19 with TRBJ2-6, with D unresolved. V lost 3 bases, J lost 0 bases, and 9 bases lay in between. The length of the CDR3 is 16 residues. Germline CDR1 and CDR2: LNHDA and SQIVND (reference sequence). The CDR3 DNA sequence: TGTGCCAGTAGTATTGACGGTTACTCTGGGGCCAACGTCCTGACTTTC. Protein sequence: CASSIDGYSGANVLTF.

The table lists this clonotype with many counts. The CDR3, as DNA: TGTGCCAGCAGTAGCGGGCCCCCCCCCAACAATGAGCAGTTCTTC. This encodes CASSSGPPPNNEQFF. The chain couples TRBV2 to TRBJ2-1; D possibly corresponds to TRBD2 (6 bases). Germline CDR1 is SNHLY and CDR2 is FYNNEI. The V gene lost 5 bases and the J gene lost 5 bases, with 16 bases spanning the gap. This CDR3 comprises 15 residues.

The rearrangement links TRBV6-5 to TRBJ1-1; the D gene is possibly TRBD1 (6 bases). Germline CDR1 and CDR2: MNHEY and SVGAGI. With 0 bases removed from V and 4 bases from J, the gap between germline ends came to 12 bases. This CDR3 is built from 15 residues. CDR3 nucleotide sequence: TGTGCCAGCAGTTACTCGGCAGGGGCAGGCACTGAAGCTTTCTTT. Translated: CASSYSAGAGTEAFF.

The genes are TRBV5-1 and TRBJ1-4; a weak D match, TRBD1 (6 bases). CDR3 length: 15 residues. The V and J ends lost 0 bases and 8 bases respectively, with 14 bases between them. Germline V gives CDR1 SGHRS, CDR2 YFSETQ. In DNA, the CDR3 is TGCGCCAGCAGCTTGGTACGGGGGCTTCAGGAAAAACTGTTTTTT. Translation: CASSLVRGLQEKLFF.